The next 9 T cell receptor beta chains were all read from a single sample in a study of siplizumab effects on memory and regulatory T cells. Here immunoSEQ multiplex PCR was the method, and the copy in TCRdb shows in-frame clones only, minus some. The sample shows about 100,000 clones, more than 85% of them seen only once. The sample comprised CD4+ T cells sorted from blood. The origin of the receptors is a human donor in good health.

This chain joins TRBV2 and TRBJ2-7; no firm D call. V lost 7 bases and J 2 bases, leaving 9 bases between the germline ends. CDR3 size: 12 residues. Per the germline V gene, CDR1 is SNHLY and CDR2 is FYNNEI. CDR3 sequence (DNA): TGTGCCAGCAATCTGAATACCTACGAGCAGTACTTC. Its protein is CASNLNTYEQYF.

This CDR3 reads CASSSPGGPYEQYF. CDR3 nucleotide sequence: TGTGCCAGCAGTTCCCCCGGGGGTCCCTACGAGCAGTACTTC. This chain connects TRBV28 to TRBJ2-7, with a possible D match to TRBD2 (6 bases). The CDR3 runs to 14 residues. Germline V gene data show CDR1 as MDHEN and CDR2 as SYDVKM. The ends were cut back, 4 bases at V and 2 bases at J, with 12 bases in the middle.

The chain employs TRBV6-1 and TRBJ1-4; 7 nucleotides match TRBD1. In germline, CDR1 is MNHNS, CDR2 SASEGT. J lost 7 bases, V lost 2 bases, and 7 bases had no gene match. The length of the CDR3 is 15 residues. The CDR3 DNA is TGTGCCAGCAGTGAAAGGGGGCAGGGGGGTGAAAAACTGTTTTTT. Translation: CASSERGQGGEKLFF.

V gene TRBV19 combines with J gene TRBJ2-5; D gene ambiguous. The V gene lost 7 bases and the J gene lost 5 bases, with 17 bases spanning the gap. CDR1 and CDR2 (germline): LNHDA, SQIVND (reference sequence). This CDR3 is 14 amino acids long. CDR3 in DNA: TGTGCCAGTAAAATCTCCCCGGCGGTGGAGACCCAGTACTTC. As protein: CASKISPAVETQYF.

The genes are TRBV7-2 and TRBJ2-7, with a possible D match to TRBD1 (6 bases). V was pared by 5 bases and J by 3 bases, with 17 bases between. Germline CDR1 reads SGHTA; CDR2 reads FQGNSA. CDR3 length: 15 amino acids. CDR3 sequence: CASSAEQGFGYEQYF. CDR3 coding DNA: TGTGCCAGCAGCGCGGAACAGGGATTCGGCTACGAGCAGTACTTC.

This chain uses TRBV25-1 with TRBJ2-5; 7 bases map to TRBD2. The end of the DNA fits TRBJ2-7 better, so the J call may be wrong. Looked up from germline, CDR1 is MGHDK and CDR2 is SYGVNS. This CDR3 contains 13 residues. The CDR3 sequence is CASPLGGSYEQYF. The CDR3 nucleotides are TGTGCCAGCCCTCTGGGGGGGTCCTACGAGCAGTACTTC.

This clone appeared a single time. The same CDR3 arises from other DNA sequences in this sample as well. The V gene is TRBV5-1, the J gene TRBJ2-1; 11 nucleotides align to TRBD2. Germline V gives CDR1 SGHRS, CDR2 YFSETQ. This CDR3 contains 17 residues. V gave up 4 bases and J gave up 5 bases; unmatched junction bases: 11. CDR3: CASSINTGTSGNNEQFF. The CDR3 DNA is TGCGCCAGCAGCATAAATACCGGGACTAGCGGAAACAATGAGCAGTTCTTC.

The chain uses TRBV11-3 and TRBJ2-1; D might be TRBD1 or TRBD2, each matching 6 bases. Germline lookup yields CDR1 SGHNT and CDR2 YENEEA. With 4 bases removed from V and 4 bases from J, the gap between germline ends came to 11 bases. This CDR3 region has 14 residues. CDR3 bases: TGTGCCAGCAGCTCGGGGGCCGTTTACAATGAGCAGTTCTTC. This encodes CASSSGAVYNEQFF.

The chain combines TRBV30 with TRBJ1-1; 8 nucleotides match TRBD1. Germline CDR1 GTSNPN, CDR2 SVGIG (reference sequence). The CDR3 totals 18 residues. V shed 1 base, J shed 3 bases, and the junction held 16 bases outside the gene matches. The CDR3: CAWSDLACTGGPDTEAFF. DNA of the CDR3: TGTGCCTGGAGTGACCTTGCCTGTACAGGGGGACCCGACACTGAAGCTTTCTTT. The full variable domain, its missing parts supplied by reference TRBV30 and TRBJ1-1, is SQTIHQWPATLVQPVGSPLSLECTVEGTSNPNLYWYRQAAGRGLQLLFYSVGIGQISSEVPQNLSASRPQDRQFILSSKKLLLSDSGFYLCAWSDLACTGGPDTEAFFGQGTRLTVV.